This TCR beta chain was recovered during a study of OX40 agonist ivuxolimab in advanced cancers. Findings of the study overall: Also showing low normalized T-cell clonal expansion were some of the nonresponders.

The data were produced by immunoSEQ multiplex PCR, yet TCRdb's version contains in-frame clones alone and is incomplete. The table lists about 79,000 clones, over 75% of them singletons. In its sample, this clone was seen once. Its antigen is currently unknown. The CDR3 contains 14 residues. The ends were cut back, 0 bases at V and 7 bases at J, with 10 bases in the middle. The germline gives CDR1 MNHNS, CDR2 SASEGT. This receptor was identified in an adult with an advanced solid tumor such as melanoma, head and neck, liver or kidney cancer. Sequences were derived from CD4+ or CD8+ T cells sorted from blood, sampled in a trial of the OX40 agonist ivuxolimab. The chain employs TRBV6-1 and TRBJ2-4, with D unclear. The CDR3 sequence is CASSEARMPNIQYF. DNA for the CDR3: TGTGCCAGCAGTGAAGCCCGGATGCCGAACATTCAGTACTTC.